Listed here are 20 T cell receptor beta chains from one sample, sequenced in a study of cytomegalovirus exposure and HLA in healthy donors. A multiplex PCR was run with 60 Vbeta primers and 13 Jbeta primers. Using immunoSEQ multiplex PCR, the repertoire was profiled, and TCRdb retains in-frame clones only, with some absent. The sample holds under 200,000 clones; approximately 70% are singletons and the top ten take approximately 2.8%. The material sequenced was PBMCs. All receptors derive from a woman between 35 and 50 years old in good health and CMV-seropositive.

The chain carries TRBV27 and TRBJ2-3; 11 nucleotides align to TRBD1. The germline gives CDR1 MNHEY, CDR2 SMNVEV (reference sequence). The CDR3 spans 16 residues. V shed 5 bases, J shed 2 bases, and the junction held 6 bases outside the gene matches. The CDR3 spells CASSQGTGGITDTQYF. The CDR3 DNA follows: TGTGCCAGCAGTCAGGGGACAGGGGGAATCACAGATACGCAGTATTTT.

The chain carries TRBV4-2 and TRBJ1-6, with D unresolved. Germline CDR1 is LGHNA and CDR2 is YNFKEQ. V was clipped by 4 bases and J by 7 bases, with 17 bases between them. The CDR3 consists of 16 residues. The CDR3 spells CASSRVKGSENSPLHF. CDR3 coding DNA: TGTGCCAGCAGCCGAGTAAAAGGGAGTGAGAATTCACCCCTCCACTTT.

The chain couples TRBV4-1 to TRBJ2-7; 9 nucleotides agree with TRBD2. The CDR3 is made up of 16 amino acids. In germline, CDR1 is MGHRA, CDR2 YSYEKL. V shed 0 bases, J shed 2 bases, and the junction held 5 bases outside the gene matches. The CDR3 sequence: CASSQERREGAYEQYF. CDR3 bases: TGCGCCAGCAGCCAAGAACGGCGGGAGGGAGCCTACGAGCAGTACTTC.

The rearrangement joins TRBV6-1 to TRBJ2-5; 9 positions agree with TRBD1. The J call may not be correct, given that the DNA end is closer to TRBJ2-7. Germline V gives CDR1 MNHNS, CDR2 SASEGT. The CDR3 is 13 residues long. This CDR3 reads CAINRQGVGEQYF. The CDR3 DNA follows: TGTGCCATCAACAGACAGGGGGTGGGCGAGCAGTACTTC.

The CDR3 region is CASSWDTSSYEQYF. The CDR3 DNA is TGTGCCAGTAGTTGGGACACCAGCTCCTACGAGCAGTACTTC. The rearrangement joins TRBV19 to TRBJ2-7; tentative D call: TRBD1 (6 bases). There are 14 residues in the CDR3. Trimming cost V 5 bases and J 0 bases, with 11 bases left between them. Germline V gene lookup returns CDR1 LNHDA and CDR2 SQIVND (reference sequence).

The V and J genes are TRBV27 and TRBJ1-1, with D unresolved. The ends were cut back, 3 bases at V and 0 bases at J, with 11 bases in the middle. Per germline, CDR1 MNHEY and CDR2 SMNVEV (reference sequence). CDR3 size: 15 residues. The CDR3 reads CASSLWADLNTEAFF. DNA of the CDR3: TGTGCCAGCAGTTTGTGGGCAGATTTGAACACTGAAGCTTTCTTT.

The chain recombines TRBV6-6 with TRBJ1-5; 10 nucleotides agree with TRBD1. Germline CDR1 and CDR2: MNHNY and SVGAGI (reference sequence). The V gene end was trimmed by 6 bases and the J gene end by 1 base; junction bases not matched to a gene: 3. There are 15 residues in the CDR3. This CDR3 is CASRGDRGSNQPQHF. As DNA, the CDR3 is TGTGCCAGCAGGGGGGACAGGGGAAGCAATCAGCCCCAGCATTTT.

CDR3 region: CASSYSGGDNEQFF. The CDR3, as DNA: TGTGCCAGCAGCTATAGCGGGGGGGACAATGAGCAGTTCTTC. The chain recombines TRBV7-3 with TRBJ2-1, with TRBD2 matching 11 bases. Trimming cost V 4 bases and J 5 bases; bases outside gene matches: 1. The length of the CDR3 is 14 residues. Per the germline V gene, CDR1 is SGHTA and CDR2 is FQGTGA.

In its sample, this clone was seen a few times. The rearrangement links TRBV19 to TRBJ2-7; the D gene is possibly TRBD1 (5 bases). Trimming stripped 5 bases from V and 2 bases from J, with 13 bases between. Per the germline V gene, CDR1 is LNHDA and CDR2 is SQIVND (reference sequence). The CDR3 sequence is 14 residues long. The chain's CDR3 is CASSPLDRPYEQYF. The CDR3 nucleotides are TGTGCCAGTAGTCCCCTCGACAGACCCTACGAGCAGTACTTC.

This chain uses TRBV5-6 with TRBJ2-2, with no clear D. Trimming stripped 4 bases from V and 4 bases from J, with 5 bases between. The CDR3 has 12 amino acids. CDR1 is SGHDT and CDR2 is YYEEEE in the germline V gene. The CDR3: CASSLSTGELFF. For the CDR3, the DNA is TGTGCCAGCAGCCTATCCACCGGGGAGCTGTTTTTT.

V usage is TRBV10-3 and J usage is TRBJ2-5; D not resolved. V dropped 3 bases and J dropped 1 base, with 6 bases sitting between them. This CDR3 comprises 13 residues. CDR1 is ENHRY and CDR2 is SYGVKD in the germline V gene. This CDR3 reads CAISDGRQETQYF. CDR3 coding DNA: TGTGCCATCAGTGATGGCCGCCAAGAGACCCAGTACTTC.

Notes on this clone: As the CDR3 is not closed by the conserved phenylalanine or tryptophan, this likely results from a read error. No DNA is shown, since the ends of the CDR3 on it are uncertain; the CDR3 is the one TCRdb lists. V usage is TRBV6-4 and J usage is TRBJ2-2; TRBD1 reflects the table's D call only, with no check against the DNA. In germline, CDR1 is MRHNA, CDR2 SNTAGT. The CDR3 comprises 11 residues, both ends counted. The CDR3 spells CASSLDRVLRR.

J is TRBJ2-1 and V is TRBV4-1, with D possibly matching TRBD2 (5 bases). Trimming took off 1 base at V and 0 bases at J, with 10 bases between the two ends. The length of the CDR3 is 16 residues. Germline assignment: CDR1 MGHRA and CDR2 YSYEKL. CDR3 in DNA: TGCGCCAGCAGCCAAGCGGGGTTAGGCTCCTACAATGAGCAGTTCTTC. It translates to CASSQAGLGSYNEQFF.

This chain uses TRBV28 with TRBJ2-7, with 8 nucleotides matching TRBD2. Germline loops: CDR1 MDHEN, CDR2 SYDVKM. The CDR3 consists of 15 residues. V dropped 6 bases and J dropped 5; count of bases not matched to a gene: 12. The CDR3 bases are TGTGCCAGCAGCGGGAGGGGAGAGAATTATGACGAGCAGTACTTC. It specifies CASSGRGENYDEQYF.

This clone was seen a single time. This chain links TRBV6-1 with TRBJ1-5, with 9 bases lining up with TRBD1. Losses at the gene ends were 1 base for V and 2 bases for J; bases not matched to a gene: 3. There are 16 residues in the CDR3. The V gene's germline CDR1 is MNHNS and CDR2 SASEGT. CDR3 in DNA: TGTGCCAGCAGTGAAGGACAGGGGGACGGCAATCAGCCCCAGCATTTT. Its translation is CASSEGQGDGNQPQHF.

The table lists this clone with a few counts. V is TRBV29-1 and J is TRBJ2-4; D is possibly TRBD1 (6 bases). Germline loops: CDR1 SQVTM, CDR2 ANQGSEA. The germline V and J ends were trimmed by 4 bases and 7 bases, with 11 bases remaining between them. This CDR3 spans 12 amino acids. CDR3 region: CSVVVRGNIQYF. The CDR3 DNA reads TGCAGCGTTGTTGTCAGGGGTAACATTCAGTACTTC.

The J gene is TRBJ2-3, the V gene TRBV9; no reliable D call. The CDR3 runs 16 residues. The germline gives CDR1 SGDLS, CDR2 YYNGEE. V lost 3 bases and J 0 bases, leaving 14 bases between the germline ends. This CDR3 is CASSGLIETSTDTQYF. CDR3 sequence (DNA): TGTGCCAGCAGCGGTCTAATCGAAACTAGCACAGATACGCAGTATTTT.

In this sample, this clone turned up once. The V and J genes are TRBV7-2 and TRBJ1-2; D uncertain. V shed 5 bases and J shed 10 bases, with 17 bases lying between them. Germline CDR1 reads SGHTA; CDR2 reads FQGNSA. This CDR3 is built from 13 residues. CDR3 residues: CASSPRGESDYTF. The DNA of the CDR3 is TGTGCCAGCAGCCCGCGCGGGGAGAGTGACTACACCTTC. The entire variable domain, with the rest obtained from reference TRBV7-2 and TRBJ1-2, is as follows: GAGVSQSPSNKVTEKGKDVELRCDPISGHTALYWYRQSLGQGLEFLIYFQGNSAPDKSGLPSDRFSAERTGGSVSTLTIQRTQQEDSAVYLCASSPRGESDYTFGSGTRLTVV.

This clone was detected only once. The chain employs TRBV6-5 and TRBJ1-4; weak D call: TRBD1 (5 bases). This CDR3 spans 15 amino acids. The V end was cut by 0 bases, the J end by 8 bases, with 13 bases between. Germline V CDR1 and CDR2: MNHEY, SVGAGI. The CDR3 sequence: CASSYSAAGGEKLFF. CDR3 DNA sequence: TGTGCCAGCAGTTACTCGGCGGCGGGGGGGGAAAAACTGTTTTTT.

Written as DNA, the CDR3 is TGTGCCAGCAGCTTAGGGGCAGGGGGATCGACTAGCGATTACGAGCAGTACTTC. Its protein is CASSLGAGGSTSDYEQYF. This sequence joins TRBV7-6 and TRBJ2-7; possible D gene TRBD2, 8 bases. Germline V gene lookup returns CDR1 SGHVS and CDR2 FNYEAQ. There are 18 residues in the CDR3. Deletions cut 1 base from V and 4 bases from J, with 23 bases between.